A single sample is the source of the 24 T cell receptor beta chains below, sequenced in a study of blood T cells in healthy people across ages. Using a J-beta primer mix together with a sample-barcoded 5' primer, a second PCR was run for roughly 6 to 11 cycles. TCRdb re-analysed the 5' RACE reads in MiXCR, keeping a single row per CDR3 protein. The table lists 1.5 million to 2 million distinct CDR3 sequences, approximately 32% of them singletons. The source material was blood. Every receptor here comes from a woman in her 30s in good health.

This clonotype was seen many times. The chain carries TRBV27 and TRBJ1-2; 8 bases are a match to TRBD1. The CDR3 runs to 14 residues. Germline values: CDR1 MNHEY, CDR2 SMNVEV (reference sequence). J lost 5 bases, V lost 0 bases, and 2 bases had no gene match. DNA for the CDR3: TGTGCCAGCAGTTTATCTACAGGGGGTTATGGCTACACCTTC. Residues: CASSLSTGGYGYTF.

V is TRBV14 and J is TRBJ2-5; the D gene could be TRBD1 or TRBD2 (5 bases each). V was trimmed by 3 bases and J by 7 bases, leaving 12 bases between them. This CDR3 region has 13 residues. In germline, CDR1 is SGHDN, CDR2 FVKESK. The DNA for the CDR3 is TGTGCCAGCAGCCAGGGACGCGGAACGACCCAGTACTTC. Amino acids: CASSQGRGTTQYF. The entire variable domain, with the rest obtained from reference TRBV14 and TRBJ2-5, is as follows: EAGVTQFPSHSVIEKGQTVTLRCDPISGHDNLYWYRRVMGKEIKFLLHFVKESKQDESGMPNNRFLAERTGGTYSTLKVQPAELEDSGVYFCASSQGRGTTQYFGPGTRLLVL.

The chain recombines TRBV7-6 with TRBJ1-2; possibly TRBD1 for D (5 bases). Looked up from germline, CDR1 is SGHVS and CDR2 is FNYEAQ. The germline V and J ends were trimmed by 4 bases and 4 bases, with 10 bases remaining between them. There are 13 residues in the CDR3. The CDR3 loop reads CASSSGPFYGYTF. For the CDR3, the DNA is TGTGCCAGCAGCTCGGGACCTTTCTATGGCTACACCTTC.

This clonotype was seen more than once but under ten times. This rearrangement joins TRBV15 to TRBJ1-5; the D gene is possibly TRBD1 (6 bases). CDR1 is LNHNV and CDR2 is YYDKDF in the germline V gene (reference sequence). CDR3 length: 16 residues. Trimming shortened V by 7 bases and J by 0 bases, and 16 bases separated the two germline ends. Written as DNA, the CDR3 is TGTGCCACCACGAGGGGGAATAAGCCTAGCAATCAGCCCCAGCATTTT. Its protein product is CATTRGNKPSNQPQHF.

Concerning this clonotype: Mismatch with germline at one junction end may stem from a read error. The rearrangement joins TRBV5-1 to TRBJ2-1; TRBD2 aligns across 9 bases. Germline lookup yields CDR1 SGHRS and CDR2 YFSETQ. The length of the CDR3 is 15 residues. CDR3 sequence: CACSLASGGYNEQFF. CDR3 sequence (DNA): TGCGCCTGCAGCTTGGCCAGCGGGGGGTACAATGAGCAGTTCTTC.

This rearrangement joins TRBV11-1 to TRBJ1-5; D gene unclear. V was shortened by 5 bases and J by 7 bases, with 12 bases between the two germline ends. CDR3 length: 13 residues. CDR1 SGHAT and CDR2 FQDESV come from the germline V gene (reference sequence). The CDR3 spells CASSLNPRQPQHF. CDR3 sequence (DNA): TGTGCCAGCAGCCTAAATCCCAGGCAGCCCCAGCATTTT.

The rearrangement links TRBV9 to TRBJ1-4, with D tentatively TRBD1 (6 bases). Germline CDR1 SGDLS, CDR2 YYNGEE. V was cut by 0 bases and J by 3 bases, with 12 bases left in between. This CDR3 contains 16 residues. The CDR3 nucleotides are TGTGCCAGCAGCGTAGCTACAGGGTCAGCTAATGAAAAACTGTTTTTT. Its translation: CASSVATGSANEKLFF.

The chain couples TRBV12-3 or TRBV12-4 to TRBJ1-4; 9 positions agree with TRBD1. This CDR3 is 16 amino acids long. Trimming took 3 bases from V and 8 from J; bases not matched to a gene: 10. CDR3 in amino acids: CASSFPTGGAGEKLFF. In DNA form, the CDR3 reads TGTGCCAGCAGTTTCCCCACAGGGGGCGCAGGGGAAAAACTGTTTTTT.

This clonotype was observed a few times. In DNA form, the CDR3 reads TGTGCCAGCAGTTTATACGGGACAGGCTCCTACAATGAGCAGTTCTTC. Translating it yields CASSLYGTGSYNEQFF. J is TRBJ2-1 and V is TRBV28; 8 positions agree with TRBD1. Trimming cost V 1 base and J 0 bases; bases outside gene matches: 2. Germline V CDR1 and CDR2: MDHEN, SYDVKM. The CDR3 length is 16 residues. The full variable domain, with the rest looked up from reference TRBV28 and TRBJ2-1, is DVKVTQSSRYLVKRTGEKVFLECVQDMDHENMFWYRQDPGLGLRLIYFSYDVKMKEKGDIPEGYSVSREKKERFSLILESASTNQTSMYLCASSLYGTGSYNEQFFGPGTRLTVL.

This clonotype was counted at least ten times. The V and J genes are TRBV12-3 or TRBV12-4 and TRBJ2-2; the D gene is possibly TRBD1 (5 bases). There are 14 residues in the CDR3. V was cut by 6 bases and J by 1 base, with 9 bases left in between. CDR3 sequence reads: CASSRTGNTGELFF. As DNA, the CDR3 is TGTGCCAGCAGCCGTACAGGGAACACCGGGGAGCTGTTTTTT.

This clonotype was counted a single time. This sequence joins TRBV5-1 and TRBJ1-2, with D possibly TRBD1 on 6 matching bases. V was cut by 5 bases and J by 4 bases, with 18 bases left in between. The V gene's germline CDR1 is SGHRS and CDR2 YFSETQ. CDR3 length: 15 residues. The CDR3 sequence: CASRLGHLFIYGYTF. CDR3 nucleotides: TGCGCCAGCAGGCTGGGACACCTCTTTATCTATGGCTACACCTTC.

The gene calls are TRBV14 and TRBJ2-7; 10 bases fit TRBD1. Germline V gives CDR1 SGHDN, CDR2 FVKESK. V gave up 4 bases and J gave up 5 bases; unmatched junction bases: 8. The CDR3 contains 15 residues. The CDR3 region is CASSLPGQGIHEQYF. As DNA, the CDR3 is TGTGCCAGCAGCCTGCCGGGACAGGGGATTCACGAGCAGTACTTC. The variable domain in full, completed from reference TRBV14 and TRBJ2-7, reads EAGVTQFPSHSVIEKGQTVTLRCDPISGHDNLYWYRRVMGKEIKFLLHFVKESKQDESGMPNNRFLAERTGGTYSTLKVQPAELEDSGVYFCASSLPGQGIHEQYFGPGTRLTVT.

This chain joins TRBV9 and TRBJ2-7, with D unresolved. Germline V lookup: CDR1 SGDLS, CDR2 YYNGEE. V was clipped by 0 bases and J by 6 bases, with 16 bases between them. CDR3 size: 15 residues. CDR3: CASSVASVSFGEQYF. CDR3 in DNA: TGTGCCAGCAGCGTAGCCAGTGTCAGTTTCGGCGAGCAGTACTTC.

This clonotype was observed a handful of times. This chain connects TRBV7-9 to TRBJ1-2, with D hard to call. Germline-derived CDR1 and CDR2 are SEHNR and FQNEAQ (reference sequence). The CDR3 contains 14 residues. V lost 7 bases to trimming and J lost 11 bases, with 23 bases between them. The CDR3: CASNSRVLAEGYTF. The CDR3 nucleotides are TGTGCCAGCAACTCTAGGGTACTGGCGGAGGGATACACCTTC. The full variable domain, its missing parts supplied by reference TRBV7-9 and TRBJ1-2, is DTGVSQNPRHKITKRGQNVTFRCDPISEHNRLYWYRQTLGQGPEFLTYFQNEAQLEKSRLLSDRFSAERPKGSFSTLEIQRTEQGDSAMYLCASNSRVLAEGYTFGSGTRLTVV.

The chain has TRBV10-3 and TRBJ2-5, with D tentatively TRBD2 (6 bases). Trimming shortened V by 2 bases and J by 5 bases, and 12 bases separated the two germline ends. Germline values: CDR1 ENHRY, CDR2 SYGVKD. This CDR3 comprises 14 residues. In nucleotides, the CDR3 is TGTGCCATCAGTGAGGGAGGAGGGTGGGAGACCCAGTACTTC. Amino acid sequence: CAISEGGGWETQYF.

This clonotype was found a few times. The chain has TRBV9 and TRBJ2-6; 7 bases fit TRBD1. The CDR3 loop spans 18 amino acids. The germline CDR1 and CDR2 sequences are SGDLS and YYNGEE. Trimming cost V 4 bases and J 0 bases; bases outside gene matches: 10. The CDR3 DNA reads as TGTGCCAGCAGCCCCCACAGGGGTAAGGACTCTGGGGCCAACGTCCTGACTTTC. This gives the protein CASSPHRGKDSGANVLTF.

This clonotype has more than one count but fewer than ten. V is TRBV27 and J is TRBJ2-7; 11 bases line up with TRBD1. CDR3 length equals 16 residues. Looked up from germline, CDR1 is MNHEY and CDR2 is SMNVEV (reference sequence). The V gene end was trimmed by 6 bases and the J gene end by 1 base; junction bases not matched to a gene: 8. CDR3: CASRRTGGYSSYEQYF. In DNA, the CDR3 is TGTGCCAGCAGACGGACAGGGGGCTATAGTTCCTACGAGCAGTACTTC.

This clonotype has more than one count but fewer than ten. This chain uses TRBV7-3 with TRBJ2-1; 9 bases are shared with TRBD2. The CDR3 contains 15 residues. Trimming removed 1 base from V and 9 bases from J; junction bases left unmatched: 7. Germline V gives CDR1 SGHTA, CDR2 FQGTGA. The CDR3 reads CASSLRASGIGEQFF. The CDR3 bases are TGTGCCAGCAGCTTAAGGGCTAGCGGGATAGGTGAGCAGTTCTTC.

The chain uses TRBV24-1 and TRBJ2-5; 9 nucleotides align to TRBD2. The CDR3 length is 12 residues. Germline CDR1 is KGHDR and CDR2 is SFDVKD. The V segment lost 2 bases and the J segment 13 bases; nucleotides outside the gene matches: 4. The CDR3 nucleotides are TGTGCCACCAGTGATTCTAGCGGGGTGCCGTACTTC. Translation gives CATSDSSGVPYF.

The rearrangement joins TRBV7-9 to TRBJ2-7, with 9 bases aligning to TRBD1. The CDR3 totals 17 residues. From germline, CDR1 is SEHNR and CDR2 FQNEAQ (reference sequence). J was trimmed by 4 bases and V by 1 base; bases with no gene match: 11. For the CDR3, the DNA is TGTGCCAGCAGCTTAGGAACAGGGGGCCGGAGAGATTACGAGCAGTACTTC. Its protein is CASSLGTGGRRDYEQYF.

This clonotype was seen only a few times. The chain has TRBV6-5 and TRBJ2-1; D is undetermined. CDR3 length equals 15 residues. CDR1 MNHEY and CDR2 SVGAGI come from the germline V gene. The germline V and J ends were trimmed by 0 bases and 2 bases, with 8 bases remaining between them. CDR3 DNA sequence: TGTGCCAGCAGTTACTCAAGCCGCCCCTACAATGAGCAGTTCTTC. This sequence encodes CASSYSSRPYNEQFF.

This chain joins TRBV27 and TRBJ2-7, with 11 bases that match TRBD1. Looked up from germline, CDR1 is MNHEY and CDR2 is SMNVEV (reference sequence). V shed 5 bases, J shed 6 bases, and the junction held 12 bases outside the gene matches. This CDR3 is built from 16 residues. The CDR3 loop reads CASSGTTWTGGSEQYF. In DNA, the CDR3 is TGTGCCAGCAGTGGAACAACCTGGACAGGGGGCTCCGAGCAGTACTTC.

There are many counts of this clonotype. The chain combines TRBV5-1 with TRBJ2-7, with 8 bases identical to TRBD1. The J segment lost 0 bases and the V segment lost 4 bases, leaving 9 bases of the junction unmatched. The CDR3 length is 16 residues. The V gene's germline CDR1 is SGHRS and CDR2 YFSETQ. The CDR3 protein is CASSPGRQGTSYEQYF. In DNA form, the CDR3 reads TGCGCCAGCAGCCCCGGTCGACAGGGGACCTCCTACGAGCAGTACTTC.

This clonotype was seen repeatedly, ten times or more. The rearrangement links TRBV29-1 to TRBJ2-5; a possible D gene is TRBD2 (6 bases). Trimming removed 4 bases at V and 5 bases at J, with 8 bases between. The germline V gene encodes CDR1 SQVTM and CDR2 ANQGSEA. This CDR3 contains 11 residues. For the CDR3, the DNA is TGCAGCGTTGTCCTAGCGGAGACCCAGTACTTC. Amino acid sequence: CSVVLAETQYF.